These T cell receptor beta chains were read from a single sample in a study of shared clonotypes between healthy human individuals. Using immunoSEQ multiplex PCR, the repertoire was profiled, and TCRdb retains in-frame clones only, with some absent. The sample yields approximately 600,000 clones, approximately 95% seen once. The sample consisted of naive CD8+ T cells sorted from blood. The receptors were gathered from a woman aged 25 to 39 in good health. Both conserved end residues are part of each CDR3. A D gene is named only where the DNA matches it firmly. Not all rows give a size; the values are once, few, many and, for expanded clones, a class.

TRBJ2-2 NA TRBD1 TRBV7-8 TGTGCCAGCAGCGGACAGGCCGGGGAGCTGTTTTTT CASSGQAGELFF
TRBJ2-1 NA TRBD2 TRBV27 TGTGCCAGCAGTGGGACTAGCGGGAGTGGTGAGCAGTTCTTC CASSGTSGSGEQFF
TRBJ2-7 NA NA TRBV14 TGTGCCAGCAGCCCTGGGTACCCCGCCGCGGTCCGCTCCTACGAGCAGTACTTC CASSPGYPAAVRSYEQYF
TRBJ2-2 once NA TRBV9 TGTGCCAGCAGCGTCCTAGAGGGCGCGGGATCGAACACCGGGGAGCTGTTTTTT CASSVLEGAGSNTGELFF
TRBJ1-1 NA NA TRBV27 TGTGCCAGCAGCTTAGGGGGGGTGGACACTGAAGCTTTCTTT CASSLGGVDTEAFF
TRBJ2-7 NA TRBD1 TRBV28 TGTGCCAGCAGTTTCAGGGGGCGCGGGCACGAGCAGTACTTC CASSFRGRGHEQYF
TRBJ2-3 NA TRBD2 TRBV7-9 TGTGCCAGCAGCCCGACTAGCGGGAGGCGGGCAGATACGCAGTATTTT CASSPTSGRRADTQYF
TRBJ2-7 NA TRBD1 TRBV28 TGTGCCAGCAGAAACCCGGGACAGGGAATATACGAGCAGTACTTC CASRNPGQGIYEQYF
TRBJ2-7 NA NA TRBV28 TGTGCCAGCAGTTTTCGGGCAGGAGGTTTTTCCGAGCAGTACTTC CASSFRAGGFSEQYF
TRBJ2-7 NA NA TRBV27 TGTGCCAGCAGTTCATCCTCGACACCCTACGAGCAGTACTTC CASSSSSTPYEQYF
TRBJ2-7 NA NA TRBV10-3 TGTGCCATCAGTGATAAGTATGAGGGGTCTTTTAACACCTACGAGCAGTACTTC CAISDKYEGSFNTYEQYF
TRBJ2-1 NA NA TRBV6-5 TGTGCCAGCAGTTACGAGCCAGGGTTTAACAATGAGCAGTTCTTC CASSYEPGFNNEQFF
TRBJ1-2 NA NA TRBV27 TGTGCCAGCAGTTTAAATTATTGGACCTTCTATGGCTACACCTTC CASSLNYWTFYGYTF
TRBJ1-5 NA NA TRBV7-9 TGTGCCAGCAGCTTCGCGGGCCGTCCCGAGCCCCAGCATTTT CASSFAGRPEPQHF
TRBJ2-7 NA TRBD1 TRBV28 TGTGCCAGCAGTAGCCCCGGACAGGGTGAGGTTCTGGACGAGCAGTACTTC CASSSPGQGEVLDEQYF
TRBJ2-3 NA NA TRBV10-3 TGTGCCATCAAGGGGTTCTCTGGCACAGATACGCAGTATTTT CAIKGFSGTDTQYF
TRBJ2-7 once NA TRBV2 TGTGCCAGCAGTGAAGGGTCGGTTACAAGGGCGGGCTACGAGCAGTACTTC CASSEGSVTRAGYEQYF
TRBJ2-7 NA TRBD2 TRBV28 TGTGCCAGCAGCTCCCTAGCGGGTGCCTACGAGCAGTACTTC CASSSLAGAYEQYF
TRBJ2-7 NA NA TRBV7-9 TGTGCCAGCTGGGACAACGCCTACGAGCAGTACTTC CASWDNAYEQYF
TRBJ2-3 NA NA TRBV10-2 TGCGCCAGCAGTGAGTCGGTGCCAGCGCTCACAGATACGCAGTATTTT CASSESVPALTDTQYF
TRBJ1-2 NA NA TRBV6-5 TGTGCCAGCAGTTACGAGGGGGGAGATGGCTACACCTTC CASSYEGGDGYTF
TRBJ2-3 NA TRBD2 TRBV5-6 TGTGTCAGCAGCCTTGGACTAGCGGGAGTCGCCACAGATACGCAGTATTTT CVSSLGLAGVATDTQYF
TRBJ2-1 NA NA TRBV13 TGTGCCAGCGCAAGGGACAATGAGCAGTTCTTC CASARDNEQFF
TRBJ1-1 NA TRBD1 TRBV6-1 TGTGCCAGCAAGTCGGGACAGGGTTTGAACACTGAAGCTTTCTTT CASKSGQGLNTEAFF
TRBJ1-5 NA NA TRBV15 TGTGCCACCAGCGGCGGAGGTCAGCCCCAGCATTTT CATSGGGQPQHF
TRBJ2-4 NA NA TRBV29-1 TGCAGCGCCGGACGAGCCAAAAACATTCAGTACTTC CSAGRAKNIQYF
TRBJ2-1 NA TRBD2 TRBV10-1 TGCGCCAGCAGTGAGCAGCGGGAGGGCCGCGATGAGCAGTTCTTC CASSEQREGRDEQFF
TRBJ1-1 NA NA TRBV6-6 TGTGCCAGCAGTCATGGGCAGGTTAAAGCTTTCTTT CASSHGQVKAFF
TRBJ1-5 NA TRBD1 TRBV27 TGTGCCAGCAGTTTGACAGGGGCACGCAATCAGCCCCAGCATTTT CASSLTGARNQPQHF
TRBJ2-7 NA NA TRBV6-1 TGTGCCAGCAGTGGGGCGGTCGAGCAGTACTTC CASSGAVEQYF
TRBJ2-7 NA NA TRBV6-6 TGTGCCAGCAGTTACGGAGACAGGCACACCTACGAGCAGTACTTC CASSYGDRHTYEQYF
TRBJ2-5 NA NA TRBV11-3 TGTGCCAGCAGCTTAGGGACAGTGGAGACCCAGTACTTC CASSLGTVETQYF
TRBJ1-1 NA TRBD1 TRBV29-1 TGCAGCGGTGCCGGGACAGGTGCGGACACTGAAGCTTTCTTT CSGAGTGADTEAFF
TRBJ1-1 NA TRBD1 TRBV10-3 TGTGCCATCAGTGAGCCCCAGACAGGGGTGAACACTGAAGCTTTCTTT CAISEPQTGVNTEAFF
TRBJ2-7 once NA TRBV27 TGTGCCAGCAGCCCTCTTGGTAGGTACGAGCAGTACTTC CASSPLGRYEQYF
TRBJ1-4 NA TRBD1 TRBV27 TGTGCCAGCAGGAGACAGGGGTTGGGGGAAAAACTGTTTTTT CASRRQGLGEKLFF
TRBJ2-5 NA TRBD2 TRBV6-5 TGTGCCAGCAGTTACTCTTCCGGGGGGGAGACCCAGTACTTC CASSYSSGGETQYF
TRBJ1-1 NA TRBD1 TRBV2 TGTGCCAGCAGTGCGGGACAGGCCGGCACTGAAGCTTTCTTT CASSAGQAGTEAFF
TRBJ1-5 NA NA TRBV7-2 TGTGCCAGCAGCTCGCGAGTCACTAGCAATCAGCCCCAGCATTTT CASSSRVTSNQPQHF
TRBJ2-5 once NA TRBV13 TGTGCCAGCAGCTTAGGGATCGGGACCGTAGAGACCCAGTACTTC CASSLGIGTVETQYF
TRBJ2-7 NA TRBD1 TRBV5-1 TGCGCCAGCAGCCCACAGGGGGCCAACTACGAGCAGTACTTC CASSPQGANYEQYF